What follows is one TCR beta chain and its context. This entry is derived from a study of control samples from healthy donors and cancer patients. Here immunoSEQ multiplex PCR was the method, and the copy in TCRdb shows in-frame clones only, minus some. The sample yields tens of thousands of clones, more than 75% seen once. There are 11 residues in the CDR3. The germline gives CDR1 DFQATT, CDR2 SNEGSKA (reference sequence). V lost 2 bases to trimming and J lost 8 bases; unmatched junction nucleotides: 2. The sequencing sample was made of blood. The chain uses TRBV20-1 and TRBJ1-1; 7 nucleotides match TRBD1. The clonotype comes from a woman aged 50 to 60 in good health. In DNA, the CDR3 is TGCAGTGCTAGACCGGGACAGGAAGCTTTCTTT. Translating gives CSARPGQEAFF.